Sequencing of this T cell receptor beta chain was carried out in a study of graft-versus-host responses after intestinal transplantation. Study-level background: Each recipient received anti-thymocyte globulin induction, then tacrolimus and steroids for 2 to 3 years. Broader study findings: Early after transplant, HvG declines were associated with peak levels of circulating GvH clones.

Note on this clone: Its cognate antigen is unknown.

Generated by immunoSEQ multiplex PCR, the TCRdb table keeps only in-frame clones and is missing some. This sample has tens of thousands of clones, with about nine tenths found just once. The CDR3 consists of 12 residues. Trimming removed 5 bases from V and 3 bases from J, with 7 bases in between. The germline CDR1 and CDR2 sequences are WSHSY and SAAADI. The gene calls are TRBV10-2 and TRBJ1-2; the D is unclear. This TCR was recovered from a human donor who was the organ donor for an intestinal transplant. Here the sequenced sample was unstimulated CD8+ T cells sorted from spleen or lymph node cells, taken before transplant. In DNA form, the CDR3 reads TGCGCCAGCAGTCAGATTGACTATGGCTACACCTTC. Its translation is CASSQIDYGYTF.